This T cell receptor (beta chain) originates from a study of early T cells in non-severe SARS-CoV-2 infection. Points from the study as a whole: There was a bias toward anti-spike CD8 responses in VDJdb matching, which missed private and CD4 specificities.

Individual cDNA molecules were tagged with unique molecular identifiers. TCRdb reprocessed the 5' RACE reads via MiXCR and lists one record per CDR3 protein. The sample holds 30,000 or so distinct CDR3 sequences, approximately 5.2% seen once. Concerning this clonotype: What it binds is not known.

Germline V gene data show CDR1 as MNHEY and CDR2 as SVGEGT. Trimming removed 4 bases from V and 1 base from J; junction bases left unmatched: 3. The CDR3 runs to 14 residues. The source is an adult who was a healthcare worker with PCR-confirmed SARS-CoV-2 infection or an uninfected control (not recorded which). Input material: whole blood. V and J are TRBV6-2 or TRBV6-3 and TRBJ2-5, with 7 bases lining up with TRBD1. CDR3 in DNA: TGTGCCAGCAGTTCCAGGGGGTCCCAAGAGACCCAGTACTTC. Translated, it gives CASSSRGSQETQYF.